The 8 T cell receptor beta chains below all came from one sample that was sequenced in a study of CD8 T cells in Susac syndrome. An input of about 0.45 to 1 ug of RNA was subjected to reverse transcription using random hexamers. TCRdb ran MiXCR on the immunoSEQ multiplex PCR reads and lists one entry per CDR3 protein. This sample yields some 120,000 distinct CDR3 sequences, of which approximately 91% are seen a single time; over 0.12% belongs to the top ten. The sample consisted of CD4+ T cells from PBMCs. The receptors here all came from a human donor in good health.

The CDR3 reads CASSLGQFGGGYTF. The CDR3 region has the DNA TGTGCCAGCAGCTTAGGACAGTTCGGAGGCGGCTACACCTTC. The chain recombines TRBV7-2 with TRBJ1-2; perhaps TRBD1 as D (5 bases). V dropped 1 base and J dropped 8 bases, with 14 bases sitting between them. Germline CDR1 reads SGHTA; CDR2 reads FQGNSA. The CDR3 spans 14 residues.

V is TRBV10-3 and J is TRBJ1-2; 7 positions match TRBD1. From germline, CDR1 is ENHRY and CDR2 SYGVKD. This CDR3 has 13 residues. V lost 2 bases and J lost 8; bases outside the gene matches: 5. CDR3: CAISEDRVEGYTF. CDR3 sequence (DNA): TGTGCCATCAGTGAGGACAGGGTAGAAGGCTACACCTTC.

The V and J genes are TRBV29-1 and TRBJ2-2; 10 bases align to TRBD1. The CDR3 loop spans 13 amino acids. V was clipped by 8 bases and J by 6 bases; unmatched bases: 6. Germline V gives CDR1 SQVTM, CDR2 ANQGSEA. CDR3 nucleotide sequence: TGCAGCACCGGACAGGGGGTGTCCGGGGAGCTGTTTTTT. The encoded protein is CSTGQGVSGELFF.

The gene calls are TRBV11-1 and TRBJ2-5; 9 positions match TRBD2. CDR3 length equals 20 residues. The J segment lost 3 bases and the V segment lost 4 bases, leaving 21 bases of the junction unmatched. Germline V lookup: CDR1 SGHAT, CDR2 FQDESV (reference sequence). The CDR3 DNA reads as TGTGCCAGCAGCTCCAAGCGAGTAGCGGGAGTTATAGTTGGGGAAGAGACCCAGTACTTC. Its protein is CASSSKRVAGVIVGEETQYF. The full variable domain, its missing parts supplied by reference TRBV11-1 and TRBJ2-5, is EAEVAQSPRYKITEKSQAVAFWCDPISGHATLYWYRQILGQGPELLVQFQDESVVDDSQLPKDRFSAERLKGVDSTLKIQPAELGDSAMYLCASSSKRVAGVIVGEETQYFGPGTRLLVL.

CDR3 sequence (DNA): TGCAGCGGCCAGGGACATCGCACCGGGGAGCTGTTTTTT. Protein sequence: CSGQGHRTGELFF. The rearrangement links TRBV29-1 to TRBJ2-2; tentatively, D is TRBD1 (6 bases). CDR1 and CDR2 from the germline V gene are SQVTM and ANQGSEA. The CDR3 runs to 13 residues. Trimming left V 7 bases short and J 4 bases short, with 13 bases between.

The rearrangement links TRBV10-3 to TRBJ2-3; weak D call: TRBD2 (6 bases). The CDR3 length is 14 residues. With 6 bases removed from V and 4 bases from J, the gap between germline ends came to 14 bases. Germline V gene lookup returns CDR1 ENHRY and CDR2 SYGVKD. The CDR3 spells CAISGTASADTQYF. CDR3 DNA sequence: TGTGCCATCAGCGGGACTGCCAGCGCAGATACGCAGTATTTT.

This rearrangement joins TRBV7-9 to TRBJ1-3; a possible D gene is TRBD1 (6 bases). The CDR3 spans 13 residues. Per germline, CDR1 SEHNR and CDR2 FQNEAQ (reference sequence). V dropped 9 bases and J dropped 2 bases, with 11 bases sitting between them. Here the CDR3 reads CASRTGTGNTIYF. The CDR3 DNA reads as TGTGCCAGTCGCACAGGGACTGGAAACACCATATATTTT.

The chain employs TRBV7-9 and TRBJ1-1; D remains ambiguous. Trimming stripped 5 bases from V and 5 bases from J, with 12 bases between. The CDR3 loop spans 13 amino acids. The V gene's germline CDR1 is SEHNR and CDR2 FQNEAQ (reference sequence). CDR3 sequence (DNA): TGTGCCAGCAGCGAAAGATGGCGGACTGAAGCTTTCTTT. It encodes CASSERWRTEAFF. The complete variable domain, with remaining parts taken from reference TRBV7-9 and TRBJ1-1, reads DTGVSQNPRHKITKRGQNVTFRCDPISEHNRLYWYRQTLGQGPEFLTYFQNEAQLEKSRLLSDRFSAERPKGSFSTLEIQRTEQGDSAMYLCASSERWRTEAFFGQGTRLTVV.